This section outlines one T cell receptor (beta chain) sequence together with its context. This specimen comes from a study of blood T cell repertoires in COVID-19. Study-level information: The analysed material was cDNA or gDNA that came from T cells, B-cell-depleted T cells, or PBMCs.

Seattle's enrolled individuals joined amid active infection and were then monitored longitudinally. The CDR3 is 17 residues long. V lost 2 bases, J lost 5 bases, and 11 bases stayed unmatched. Germline CDR1 reads MRHNA; CDR2 reads SNTAGT. Authors' processing steps: Amplifying reference gene primers gave estimates of nucleated cell counts. Libraries were prepared by immunoSEQ multiplex PCR; TCRdb keeps only in-frame clonotypes and omits some of them. That table gives V, J and clone size, and the DNA gave D and trimming. The sample has some 290,000 clones; 70% to 90% are singletons. The sample was peripheral blood. The rearrangement links TRBV6-4 to TRBJ2-7; TRBD2 aligns across 11 bases. This sequence was found in a woman aged 30 to 39 with COVID-19, enrolled during active disease. CDR3 region: CASSDPNRSSGGNEQYF. The CDR3 nucleotides are TGTGCCAGCAGTGACCCGAATCGGTCTAGCGGGGGGAACGAGCAGTACTTC.